The sequence of this TCR beta chain was determined in a study of Graves' ophthalmopathy and Graves' hyperthyroidism. Points from the study as a whole: The model's prediction of ophthalmopathy progression had about 70% sensitivity and roughly 72% specificity. The majority of expanded thyroid clonotypes above 0.001 frequency also occurred in blood.

This clonotype occurred a few times. As yet, its antigen is unknown. RNA transcripts yielded amplified TCR beta CDR3 regions. The workflow started with a first-round RT-PCR run with HTBI primers and then moved on to a second-round multiplex PCR. TCRdb passed the multiplex PCR reads through MiXCR, listing each CDR3 protein once. The table shows roughly 380,000 distinct CDR3 sequences, with approximately 15% occurring only once. Germline CDR1 DFQATT, CDR2 SNEGSKA (reference sequence). The CDR3 totals 15 residues. The ends were cut back, 1 base at V and 1 base at J, with 13 bases in the middle. The PBMCs had their origin in roughly 10 ml of fresh peripheral blood.

This chain uses TRBV20-1 with TRBJ1-1; weak D call: TRBD1 (5 bases). The receptor's source is a woman younger than 35 with stable Graves' hyperthyroidism. Sequencing was carried out using peripheral blood. The CDR3, as DNA: TGCAGTGCTAGAGGGGGTGGGGGGACGAACACTGAAGCTTTCTTT. This encodes CSARGGGGTNTEAFF.